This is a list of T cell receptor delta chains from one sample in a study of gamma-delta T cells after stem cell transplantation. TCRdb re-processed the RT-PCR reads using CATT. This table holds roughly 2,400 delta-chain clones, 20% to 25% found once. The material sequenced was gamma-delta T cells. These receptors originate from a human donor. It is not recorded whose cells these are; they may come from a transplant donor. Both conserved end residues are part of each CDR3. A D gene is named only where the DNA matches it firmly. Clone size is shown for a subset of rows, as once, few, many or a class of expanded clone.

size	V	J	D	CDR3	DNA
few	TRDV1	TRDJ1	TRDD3	CALGEHLPTGGYKGYTDKLIF	TGTGCCCTTGGGGAACACCTTCCTACTGGGGGATACAAAGGGTACACCGATAAACTCATCTTT
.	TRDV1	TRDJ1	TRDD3	CALGISGGPYTDKLIF	TGTGCTCTTGGGATCTCTGGGGGTCCGTACACCGATAAACTCATCTTT
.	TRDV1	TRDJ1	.	CALGLLPTRTGGPPGTDKLIF	TGTGCTCTTGGACTCCTTCCTACGCGTACTGGGGGACCACCTGGAACCGATAAACTCATCTTT
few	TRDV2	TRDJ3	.	CACDFGRSWDTLQMFF	TGTGCCTGTGACTTTGGGCGCTCCTGGGACACCCTCCAGATGTTTTTC
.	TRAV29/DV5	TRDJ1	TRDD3	CAASGTSWGGIPTLDTDKLIF	TGTGCAGCAAGCGGGACTTCCTGGGGGGGGATACCGACTTTGGACACCGATAAACTCATCTTT
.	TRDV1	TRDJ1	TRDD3	CALGELVRWVQILTGGYTYTDKLIF	TGTGCTCTTGGGGAACTAGTCCGATGGGTGCAGATCCTTACTGGGGGATACACCTACACCGATAAACTCATCTTT
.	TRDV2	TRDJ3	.	CACDTVPGRSSYTLQMFF	TGTGCCTGTGACACCGTGCCGGGTCGCTCCTCTTACACCCTACAGATGTTTTTC
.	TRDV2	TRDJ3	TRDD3	CACDPVVGEISSDTRQMFF	TGTGCCTGTGACCCCGTGGTGGGGGAAATCTCCTCGGACACCCGACAGATGTTTTTC
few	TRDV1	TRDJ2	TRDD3	CALGELSYPRGGIRLTAQLFF	TGTGCTCTTGGGGAACTAAGTTACCCCCGGGGGGGGATACGTTTGACAGCACAACTCTTCTTT
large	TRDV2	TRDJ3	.	CACDTGGFESSWDTRQMFF	TGTGCCTGTGACACCGGGGGCTTCGAGAGCTCCTGGGACACCCGACAGATGTTTTTC
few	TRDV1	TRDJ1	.	CALGELEIPTWGTDKLIF	TGTGCTCTTGGGGAACTCGAGATTCCTACCTGGGGGACCGATAAACTCATCTTT
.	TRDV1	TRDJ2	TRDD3	CALGVCRRAWGGQTAQLFF	TGTGCTCTTGGGGTTTGCCGAAGGGCCTGGGGGGGCCAGACAGCACAACTCTTCTTT
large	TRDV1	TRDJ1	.	CALGELREGSTDKLIF	TGTGCTCTTGGGGAACTCCGAGAGGGATCAACCGATAAACTCATCTTT
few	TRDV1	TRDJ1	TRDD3	CALGEKKGGDRASGDKLIF	TGTGCTCTTGGGGAAAAGAAGGGCGGGGATAGGGCATCGGGCGATAAACTCATCTTT
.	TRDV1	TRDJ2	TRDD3	CALGEKGATGGYAGASLTAQLFF	TGTGCTCTTGGGGAAAAAGGGGCTACTGGGGGATACGCTGGGGCATCTTTGACAGCACAACTCTTCTTT
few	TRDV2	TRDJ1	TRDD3	CACDALGDTDELIF	TGTGCCTGTGACGCACTGGGGGACACCGATGAACTCATCTTT
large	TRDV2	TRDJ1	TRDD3	CACDTPWGIRTDKLIF	TGTGCCTGTGACACACCCTGGGGGATACGCACCGATAAACTCATCTTT
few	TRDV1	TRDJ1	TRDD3	CALGEPWDWGTDKLIF	TGTGCTCTTGGGGAACCCTGGGACTGGGGGACCGATAAACTCATCTTT
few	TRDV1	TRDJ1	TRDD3	CALGEGLGDPQIDKLIF	TGTGCTCTTGGGGAGGGACTGGGGGATCCGCAAATCGATAAACTCATCTTT
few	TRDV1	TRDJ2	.	CALGGLMAFPYERTLTAQLFF	TGTGCTCTTGGGGGGCTAATGGCCTTCCCATACGAACGGACTTTGACAGCACAACTCTTCTTT
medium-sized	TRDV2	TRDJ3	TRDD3	CACDTWGTSSWDTRQMFF	TGTGCCTGTGACACCTGGGGGACGAGCTCCTGGGACACCCGACAGATGTTTTTC
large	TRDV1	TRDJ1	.	CALGEGPWHGDTDKLIF	TGTGCTCTTGGGGAAGGTCCTTGGCATGGGGACACCGATAAACTCATCTTT
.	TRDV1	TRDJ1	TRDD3	CALGEEGTDWGPWYTDKLIF	TGTGCTCTTGGGGAAGAAGGTACGGACTGGGGGCCCTGGTACACCGATAAACTCATCTTT
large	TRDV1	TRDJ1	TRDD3	CALGAPGLPGGFRSYTDKLIF	TGTGCTCTTGGGGCCCCTGGGCTCCCTGGGGGATTCCGTTCTTACACCGATAAACTCATCTTT
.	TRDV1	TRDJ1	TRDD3	CALGELGLSVGRILLSTGGYAQSQYTDILIF	TGTGCTCTTGGGGAACTAGGACTTTCGGTCGGTCGAATCCTTCTCTCTACTGGGGGATACGCGCAGTCCCAATACACCGATATACTCATCTTT
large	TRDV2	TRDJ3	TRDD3	CACDILGDSWDTRQMFF	TGTGCCTGTGACATACTGGGGGACTCCTGGGACACCCGACAGATGTTTTTC
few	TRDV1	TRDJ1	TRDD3	CALGKPLVGLLGDTVTDKLIF	TGTGCTCTTGGGAAACCTCTGGTCGGCCTACTGGGGGATACAGTTACCGATAAACTCATCTTT
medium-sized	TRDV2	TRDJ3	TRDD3	CACDILGDTPWDTRQMFF	TGTGCCTGTGACATTCTGGGGGATACGCCATGGGACACCCGACAGATGTTTTTC
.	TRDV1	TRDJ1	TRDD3	CALGERGVLGETTDKLIF	TGTGCTCTTGGGGAACGGGGCGTACTGGGGGAAACCACCGATAAACTCATCTTT
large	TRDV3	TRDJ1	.	CASPGPYTDKLIF	TGTGCCTCGCCGGGGCCGTACACCGATAAACTCATCTTT
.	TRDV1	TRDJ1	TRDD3	CALGPQAHLPWGTGGFTDKLIF	TGTGCTCTTGGGCCCCAAGCCCACCTTCCCTGGGGGACCGGGGGGTTCACCGATAAACTCATCTTT
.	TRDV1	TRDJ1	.	CALGERGGHAATDKLIF	TGTGCTCTTGGGGAACGGGGAGGGCACGCGGCCACCGATAAACTCATCTTT
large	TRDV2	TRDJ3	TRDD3	CACDTVLGDTWDTRQMFF	TGTGCCTGTGACACCGTACTGGGGGATACTTGGGACACCCGACAGATGTTTTTC
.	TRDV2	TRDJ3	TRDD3	CACDTWGTSSWDTRQMFF	TGTGCCTGTGACACGTGGGGGACTAGCTCCTGGGACACCCGACAGATGTTTTTC
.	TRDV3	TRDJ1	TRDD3	CAFKSPGDDEGWGLDKLIF	TGTGCCTTTAAGTCCCCGGGGGATGACGAAGGATGGGGCCTAGATAAACTCATCTTT
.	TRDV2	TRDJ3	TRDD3	CARDMYWGIHRSWDTRQMFF	TGTGCCCGTGACATGTACTGGGGGATACATCGCTCCTGGGACACCCGACAGATGTTTTTC
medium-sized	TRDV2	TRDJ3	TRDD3	CACDVLGDSSWDTRQMFF	TGTGCCTGTGACGTACTGGGGGATAGCTCCTGGGACACCCGACAGATGTTTTTC
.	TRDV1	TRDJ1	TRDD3	CALGESLPREGGYTDKLIF	TGTGCTCTTGGGGAGAGTCTTCCGCGAGAAGGGGGATACACCGATAAGCTCATCTTT
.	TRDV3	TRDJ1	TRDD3	CAFPEPLGDTSDKLIF	TGTGCCTTTCCTGAACCTCTGGGGGATACTTCCGATAAACTCATCTTT
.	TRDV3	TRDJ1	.	CAAGPPPDSRPQNTDKLIF	TGTGCCGCAGGGCCTCCACCGGACTCCCGGCCCCAAAACACCGATAAACTCATCTTT
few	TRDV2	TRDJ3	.	CACDLLVGPLYPRQLFF	TGTGCCTGTGACCTACTGGTGGGTCCCTTGTACCCCCGACAGCTGTTTTTT
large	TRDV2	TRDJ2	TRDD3	CACDTGLGDSTAQLFF	TGTGCCTGTGACACCGGACTGGGGGACTCTACAGCACAACTCTTCTTT
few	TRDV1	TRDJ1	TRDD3	CALGEGPSILGEAYYTDKLIF	TGTGCTCTTGGTGAAGGGCCTTCCATACTGGGGGAGGCATATTACACCGATAAACTCATCTTT
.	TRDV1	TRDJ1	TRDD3	CALGGPGTWGNGVTGGYTDKLIF	TGTGCTCTTGGGGGTCCCGGAACCTGGGGGAACGGCGTAACTGGAGGGTACACCGATAAACTCATCTTT
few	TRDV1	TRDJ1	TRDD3	CALGDYLYGDTLGYAWYTDKLIF	TGTGCTCTTGGGGACTACCTATACGGGGATACTTTAGGGTATGCCTGGTACACCGATAAACTCATCTTT
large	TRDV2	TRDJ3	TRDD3	CACDTVLGDLSWDTRQMFF	TGTGCCTGTGACACCGTACTGGGGGATCTCTCCTGGGACACCCGACAGATGTTTTTC
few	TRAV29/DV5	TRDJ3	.	CSVLLCSKRGDPQGWDTRQMFF	.